Listed below are T cell receptor beta chains from one sample, sequenced in a study of early T cells in non-severe SARS-CoV-2 infection. TCRdb re-derived calls from the 5' RACE reads in MiXCR, one entry per CDR3 protein. Here the sample spans 55,000 to 85,000 distinct CDR3 sequences, about a tenth being singletons. The material was whole blood, obtained at baseline. The receptors derive from an adult who was a healthcare worker with PCR-confirmed SARS-CoV-2 infection or an uninfected control (not recorded which). Both conserved end residues are part of each CDR3. D genes are given only for firm matches. A clone size is listed for some rows: how often the clone was seen (once, few, many), or a class if it is expanded.

v_call	clone_size	d_call	cdr3_length	j_call	cdr3_nt	cdr3_aa
TRBV5-5	few	-	16	TRBJ2-3	TGTGCCAGCAGCTTGAGGATTAAGGCTACCACAGATACGCAGTATTTT	CASSLRIKATTDTQYF
TRBV19	few	-	19	TRBJ2-6	TGTGCCAGTAGTATGGGGAGGCAGGGCGGGATCCCTGGGGCCAACGTCCTGACTTTC	CASSMGRQGGIPGANVLTF
TRBV2	few	-	18	TRBJ1-4	TGTGCCAGCAGACTTTGGACAGACCCTCGAGAAACTAATGAAAAACTGTTTTTT	CASRLWTDPRETNEKLFF
TRBV6-6	few	TRBD1	14	TRBJ2-7	TGTGCCAGCAAGGGACAGGGAGTGACCCACGAGCAGTACTTC	CASKGQGVTHEQYF
TRBV7-9	few	TRBD1	14	TRBJ2-5	TGTGCCAGCAGCTTAGGGCGGACAGGAGAGACCCAGTACTTC	CASSLGRTGETQYF
TRBV28	few	-	10	TRBJ1-1	TGTGCCAGCAGTTTACTTGGGACTTTCTTT	CASSLLGTFF
TRBV20-1	few	TRBD2	14	TRBJ2-3	TGCAGCCATATCGGCGGGAGTGGCACAGATACGCAGTATTTT	CSHIGGSGTDTQYF
TRBV12-3/TRBV12-4	many	-	14	TRBJ1-2	TGTGCCAGCAGTTTAAGGGGCAGGAGATATGGCTACACCTTC	CASSLRGRRYGYTF
TRBV6-5	many	-	15	TRBJ2-3	TGTGCCAGCAGTTACCAGGGATCTAGCACAGATACGCAGTATTTT	CASSYQGSSTDTQYF
TRBV24-1	many	-	13	TRBJ1-5	TGTGCCACCAGTGATTTGGCCCAAGGGCCCCAGCATTTT	CATSDLAQGPQHF
TRBV7-9	-	TRBD2	18	TRBJ2-7	TGTGCCAGCAGCTTAGGGCGGACCGGGACTAGACGGAGCTACGAGCAGTACTTC	CASSLGRTGTRRSYEQYF
TRBV20-1	-	TRBD2	21	TRBJ2-1	TGCAGTGCTAGAGACCCTGACGGGCTAGCGGGAGGAGGGAGCTCCTACAATGAGCAGTTCTTC	CSARDPDGLAGGGSSYNEQFF
TRBV4-2	few	TRBD2	18	TRBJ2-5	TGTGCCAGCAGCCAAGACCCGGGGACTAGCGGCCCCTCGGAGACCCAGTACTTC	CASSQDPGTSGPSETQYF
TRBV5-5	many	TRBD2	15	TRBJ2-3	TGTGCCAGCAGCTTGGAAGGACTAGCGGCAGATACGCAGTATTTT	CASSLEGLAADTQYF
TRBV28	many	-	12	TRBJ2-5	TGTGCCAGCAGTTTCTGGGAAGAGACCCAGTACTTC	CASSFWEETQYF
TRBV20-1	many	-	13	TRBJ1-3	TGCAGTGCTAGCTCCGGCTCTGGAAACACCATATATTTT	CSASSGSGNTIYF
TRBV29-1	many	TRBD1	14	TRBJ2-5	TGCAGCGTTGACCGGGACAGGGGCCAAGAGACCCAGTACTTC	CSVDRDRGQETQYF
TRBV30	many	-	12	TRBJ2-5	TGTGCCTGGAGTCGACCGGGGGAGACCCAGTACTTC	CAWSRPGETQYF
TRBV6-1	-	-	12	TRBJ2-7	TGTGCCAGCAGTTCGAGAATTTACGAGCAGTACTTC	CASSSRIYEQYF
TRBV6-5	many	-	14	TRBJ2-3	TGTGCCAGCAGGCTGACTTCTAGCACAGATACGCAGTATTTT	CASRLTSSTDTQYF
TRBV6-2/TRBV6-3	-	TRBD2	15	TRBJ2-7	TGTGCCAGCAGTTACTTGCCTAGCGGGAGGAACGAGCAGTACTTC	CASSYLPSGRNEQYF
TRBV11-1	many	-	16	TRBJ2-1	TGTGCCAGCAGCCCGAGGGGGGCCGGCTCCTACAATGAGCAGTTCTTC	CASSPRGAGSYNEQFF
TRBV28	-	-	12	TRBJ2-7	TGTGCCAGCAGTACCGCACGACGCTCGGAGGACTTC	CASSTARRSEDF
TRBV28	few	TRBD1	14	TRBJ1-5	TGTGCCAGCGATTCGACAGGGAACGGTCAGCCCCAGCATTTT	CASDSTGNGQPQHF
TRBV13	many	-	15	TRBJ2-1	TGTGCCAGCAGCTTAGAAGGGAGCTCCTACAATGAGCAGTTCTTC	CASSLEGSSYNEQFF
TRBV15	-	-	13	TRBJ1-1	TGTGCCACCAGCTCCGGGGATAACACTGAAGCTTTCTTT	CATSSGDNTEAFF
TRBV6-2/TRBV6-3	few	TRBD2	16	TRBJ2-1	TGTGCCAGCAGTTACAGGCTAGCGGGAGTGGGCAATGAGCAGTTCTTC	CASSYRLAGVGNEQFF
TRBV29-1	-	-	11	TRBJ1-1	TGCAGCCTGGGGAGGAACACTGAAGCTTTCTTT	CSLGRNTEAFF
TRBV7-3	few	TRBD2	16	TRBJ2-3	TGTGCCAGCAGCTTACTTCCTAGCGGGAGCACAGATACGCAGTATTTT	CASSLLPSGSTDTQYF
TRBV12-5	many	TRBD2	16	TRBJ2-5	TGTGCTAGTGGTCCCGGGACTAGCGGGAGTTCGGAGACCCAGTACTTC	CASGPGTSGSSETQYF
TRBV29-1	many	-	14	TRBJ2-5	TGCAGCTCCCGCCCAGGACCGACCCAAGAGACCCAGTACTTC	CSSRPGPTQETQYF
TRBV6-1	-	-	15	TRBJ2-3	TGTGCCAGCACAAAAGGGCAGGGCCGCACAGATACGCAGTATTTT	CASTKGQGRTDTQYF
TRBV29-1	many	-	13	TRBJ2-5	TGCAGCGTTGAAGACCTGGCCCGAGTGAGCCAGTACTTC	CSVEDLARVSQYF
TRBV10-2	few	TRBD2	17	TRBJ2-2	TGCGCCAGCAGTGCCCTAGCGGGAGGCGTCCGCGGCGGGGAGCTGTTTTTT	CASSALAGGVRGGELFF
TRBV24-1	-	TRBD2	17	TRBJ2-5	TGTGCCACCAGTGAATCCGGGACTAGCGGAACCCGAGAGACCCAGTACTTC	CATSESGTSGTRETQYF
TRBV11-3	few	-	15	TRBJ2-1	TGTGCCAGCAGCTTGGGTGGGAGGCCTAGGGATGAGCAGTTCTTC	CASSLGGRPRDEQFF
TRBV5-1	many	TRBD1	14	TRBJ2-7	TGCGCCAGCAGCTTGGAGGGACAGCCCTACGAGCAGTACTTC	CASSLEGQPYEQYF
TRBV20-1	many	-	14	TRBJ1-6	TGCAGTGCTAGAGCGGTGACCTATAATTCACCCCTCCACTTT	CSARAVTYNSPLHF
TRBV29-1	few	TRBD2	14	TRBJ2-1	TGCAGCGTTGATAGCGGGAGGGCCAACAATGAGCAGTTCTTC	CSVDSGRANNEQFF
TRBV6-5	many	-	17	TRBJ2-1	TGTGCCAGCAGTTACACGGACGTCGGAGGGCCTCGTAATGAGCAGTTCTTC	CASSYTDVGGPRNEQFF
TRBV29-1	-	-	12	TRBJ2-3	TGCAGCGTTGAACCGGATTCAGATACGCAGTATTTT	CSVEPDSDTQYF
TRBV7-9	-	-	16	TRBJ1-6	TGTGCCAGCAGTTTAGGGCCCGCGCGCGCGAATTCACCCCTCCACTTT	CASSLGPARANSPLHF
TRBV29-1	-	-	12	TRBJ1-2	TGCAGCGTTGATTCTGGGAACTATGGCTACACCTTC	CSVDSGNYGYTF
TRBV4-3	-	-	13	TRBJ1-3	TGCGCCAGCAGCCAAGATCGCGGTTACACCATATATTTT	CASSQDRGYTIYF
TRBV6-2/TRBV6-3	-	TRBD2	16	TRBJ2-7	TGTGCCAGCAGGCCACCGGGACTAGCGGGATCCTACGAGCAGTACTTC	CASRPPGLAGSYEQYF
TRBV3-2	many	-	18	TRBJ2-2	TGTGCCAGCAGCCCCCGGGTTAGCGGGAGTCCGGACACCGGGGAGCTGTTTTTT	CASSPRVSGSPDTGELFF
TRBV7-2	many	-	15	TRBJ1-5	TGTGCCAGCAGCTTAGGCAACAGTCAGAATCAGCCCCAGCATTTT	CASSLGNSQNQPQHF
TRBV6-5	many	-	15	TRBJ2-7	TGTGCCAGCAGTAAACCCCCCCAGGGGGGCTACGAGCAGTACTTC	CASSKPPQGGYEQYF
TRBV11-2	-	-	15	TRBJ2-1	TGTGCCAGCAGCTTAGTGCAGCTTATCTACAATGAGCAGTTCTTC	CASSLVQLIYNEQFF
TRBV7-9	many	TRBD1	17	TRBJ1-1	TGTGCCAGCAGCCCCCGGACAGGGAGGTTGGCGAACACTGAAGCTTTCTTT	CASSPRTGRLANTEAFF
TRBV19	many	-	12	TRBJ2-7	TGTGCCAGTAGTACGCAGGGTTACGAGCAGTACTTC	CASSTQGYEQYF
TRBV5-1	-	TRBD2	15	TRBJ2-5	TGCGCCAGCAGCTCGGGAGGTAGCGGACTAGAGACCCAGTACTTC	CASSSGGSGLETQYF
TRBV5-1	-	TRBD2	17	TRBJ2-7	TGCGCCAGCAGCCGTTCTGGTTCGGGCGGGAGTACCTACGAGCAGTACTTC	CASSRSGSGGSTYEQYF
TRBV11-2	-	-	11	TRBJ2-7	TGTGCCAGCAGCCCCGCTTTAGGGCAGTACTTC	CASSPALGQYF
TRBV7-2	many	TRBD1	15	TRBJ2-1	TGTGCCAGCAGCGAAGGGACAGGGCTGGGGTTGAAGCAGTTCTTC	CASSEGTGLGLKQFF
TRBV20-1	-	-	12	TRBJ2-5	TGCAGTGCTAGCGGGGTTACGGAGACCCAGTACTTC	CSASGVTETQYF
TRBV7-2	few	-	13	TRBJ2-3	TGTGCCAGCAGCTTAGTGAGTTCAGATACGCAGTATTTT	CASSLVSSDTQYF
TRBV28	many	-	13	TRBJ2-2	TGTGCCAGCAGTTTATTGGGTCCCGGGGAGCTGTTTTTT	CASSLLGPGELFF
TRBV6-6	many	-	18	TRBJ1-5	TGTGCCAGCAGTTACTCAACAACCAGTAACCCTCAAAATCAGCCCCAGCATTTT	CASSYSTTSNPQNQPQHF
TRBV12-3/TRBV12-4	few	-	15	TRBJ2-7	TGTGCCAGCAGCAGCTCCAGGGGAGGGCTGTCAGAGCAGTACTTC	CASSSSRGGLSEQYF